The clone carrying this T cell receptor (beta chain) was counted between two and nine times. V was pared by 5 bases and J by 3 bases, with 11 bases between. The CDR3 contains 13 residues. TCR beta CDR3 regions were amplified from RNA transcripts. When the TCR CDR3 underwent first-round RT-PCR, the HTBI primer set was used. TCRdb re-derived calls from the multiplex PCR reads in MiXCR, one entry per CDR3 protein. Of about 520,000 distinct CDR3 sequences in the sample, approximately 25% are singletons; the top ten hold about 11%. This specimen belongs to a study of T cells in Graves' hyperthyroidism and ophthalmopathy.

Source material: blood. The genes are TRBV12-3 or TRBV12-4 and TRBJ2-7; no firm D call. The receptor comes from a woman aged 25 to 39 with Graves' ophthalmopathy. The CDR3: CASSAQGYYEQYF. The CDR3 bases are TGTGCCAGCAGTGCCCAAGGGTACTACGAGCAGTACTTC.